This T cell receptor beta chain comes out of a study of early T cells in non-severe SARS-CoV-2 infection. This clonotype was detected ten times or more. Researchers tagged individual cDNA molecules with unique molecular identifiers. TCRdb recomputed calls from the 5' RACE reads with MiXCR, one row per CDR3 protein. Among around 23,000 distinct CDR3 sequences listed, roughly 4.1% were seen once. The sample was whole blood. The TCR was taken from an adult who was a healthcare worker with PCR-confirmed SARS-CoV-2 infection or an uninfected control (not recorded which).

The CDR3 protein is CASRFQGAGNYGYTF. In nucleotides, the CDR3 is TGCGCCAGCAGGTTCCAAGGGGCAGGCAACTATGGCTACACCTTC. The chain joins TRBV5-1 to TRBJ1-2, with D possibly being TRBD1 (5 bases). The CDR3 contains 15 residues. CDR1 and CDR2 (germline): SGHRS, YFSETQ. V lost 5 bases and J lost 2, with 16 bases in between.